The 14 T cell receptor beta chains given below trace back to one sample, sequenced in a study of blood T cell repertoires in COVID-19. The assay was immunoSEQ multiplex PCR, and TCRdb's table has in-frame clones only and misses some. The table lists approximately 150,000 clones, 82% of them singletons. What was sequenced was peripheral blood. Receptors originate from a woman aged 70-85 years with acute or convalescent COVID-19.

This rearrangement joins TRBV21-1 to TRBJ2-4; TRBD1 reflects the table's D call only, with no check against the DNA. TRBV21-1 is a documented pseudogene. This CDR3 spans 18 amino acids. CDR3 sequence reads: CASSRGQVRVSCWNIQYF. In DNA, the CDR3 is TGTGCCAGCAGCAGGGGACAGGTAAGGGTATCGTGTTGGAACATTCAGTACTTC.

This chain uses TRBV7-9 with TRBJ2-2; the match to TRBD2 covers 7 bases. Germline values: CDR1 SEHNR, CDR2 FQNEAQ (reference sequence). This CDR3 has 13 residues. Germline trimming cut 5 bases from V and 3 bases from J; bases unmatched to any gene: 0. CDR3 bases: TGTGCCAGCAGCGGGAGGGACACCGGGGAGCTGTTTTTT. Amino acids: CASSGRDTGELFF.

In this sample, this clone turned up a few times. V usage is TRBV18 and J usage is TRBJ1-3; D uncertain. The CDR3 is 15 amino acids. In germline, CDR1 is KGHSH, CDR2 LQKENI. The V and J ends lost 3 bases and 0 bases respectively, with 9 bases between them. The CDR3 coding sequence is TGTGCCAGCTCACCGCCAGGAACCTCTGGAAACACCATATATTTT. It encodes CASSPPGTSGNTIYF.

The V call is TRBV4-2, the J call TRBJ1-5; TRBD1 agrees at 7 bases. The trim removed 4 bases at V and 2 bases at J, leaving 8 bases unmatched. This CDR3 region has 16 residues. Germline V gene data show CDR1 as LGHNA and CDR2 as YNFKEQ. CDR3 coding DNA: TGTGCCAGCAGCCTCGACAGGGCGTCTGGCAATCAGCCCCAGCATTTT. Protein: CASSLDRASGNQPQHF.

This clone came up once. This chain connects TRBV7-3 to TRBJ2-3; D is possibly TRBD1 (7 bases). The CDR3 extends over 15 amino acids. Trimming pared 2 bases from V and 2 bases from J, leaving 11 bases between. Per the germline V gene, CDR1 is SGHTA and CDR2 is FQGTGA. The CDR3 region has the DNA TGTGCCAGCAGCTTACAGGGGGGCTACACAGATACGCAGTATTTT. Its translation is CASSLQGGYTDTQYF. The full variable domain, with the rest looked up from reference TRBV7-3 and TRBJ2-3, is GAGVSQTPSNKVTEKGKYVELRCDPISGHTALYWYRQSLGQGPEFLIYFQGTGAADDSGLPNDRFFAVRPEGSVSTLKIQRTERGDSAVYLCASSLQGGYTDTQYFGPGTRLTVL.

The CDR3 DNA follows: TGCGCCAGCAGTGAAGAGCAGGGGCCCAACACTGAAGCTTTCTTT. Translation: CASSEEQGPNTEAFF. The chain combines TRBV10-1 with TRBJ1-1; a weak D match, TRBD1 (6 bases). The CDR3 has 15 residues. Germline values: CDR1 WNHNN, CDR2 SYGVQD (reference sequence). Trimming removed 3 bases at V and 2 bases at J, with 13 bases between.

This chain connects TRBV5-1 to TRBJ1-3; a weak D match, TRBD1 (5 bases). Germline CDR1 reads SGHRS; CDR2 reads YFSETQ. The CDR3 extends over 14 amino acids. V lost 5 bases and J lost 0, with 9 bases in between. This CDR3 reads CASRTVASGNTIYF. For the CDR3, the DNA is TGCGCCAGCAGGACAGTCGCCTCTGGAAACACCATATATTTT. Based on the CDR3 plus reference TRBV5-1 and TRBJ1-3, the full variable domain is KAGVTQTPRYLIKTRGQQVTLSCSPISGHRSVSWYQQTPGQGLQFLFEYFSETQRNKGNFPGRFSGRQFSNSRSEMNVSTLELGDSALYLCASRTVASGNTIYFGEGSWLTVV.

The rearrangement joins TRBV19 to TRBJ1-2, with 8 bases aligning to TRBD1. Germline V gives CDR1 LNHDA, CDR2 SQIVND (reference sequence). V lost 8 bases to trimming and J lost 5 bases; unmatched junction nucleotides: 10. The CDR3 has 14 residues. CDR3 residues: CASGGQGTLYGYTF. DNA for the CDR3: TGTGCCAGTGGCGGACAGGGTACACTTTATGGCTACACCTTC.

V and J are TRBV7-2 and TRBJ2-7; 9 bases are shared with TRBD1. The V gene's germline CDR1 is SGHTA and CDR2 FQGNSA. Unmatched junction bases numbered 4, after V lost 5 bases and J lost 2 bases. This CDR3 contains 14 residues. As DNA, the CDR3 is TGTGCCAGCAGCCAACAGGGGGCGGCCTACGAGCAGTACTTC. Protein sequence: CASSQQGAAYEQYF.

J is TRBJ2-2 and V is TRBV10-3; possibly TRBD1 for D (5 bases). CDR1 is ENHRY and CDR2 is SYGVKD in the germline V gene. Trimming stripped 0 bases from V and 2 bases from J, with 7 bases between. The CDR3 spans 15 residues. The CDR3 region has the DNA TGTGCCATCAGTGAGTCAGACAGAAACACCGGGGAGCTGTTTTTT. Amino acids: CAISESDRNTGELFF.

The gene calls are TRBV19 and TRBJ2-1; a possible D gene is TRBD2 (6 bases). V was cut by 9 bases and J by 4 bases, with 13 bases left in between. The CDR3 is 13 residues long. CDR1 is LNHDA, CDR2 SQIVND, per germline (reference sequence). CDR3 sequence: CASHSGTYNEQFF. CDR3 coding DNA: TGTGCCAGCCATTCCGGGACTTACAATGAGCAGTTCTTC. The variable domain in full, completed from reference TRBV19 and TRBJ2-1, reads DGGITQSPKYLFRKEGQNVTLSCEQNLNHDAMYWYRQDPGQGLRLIYYSQIVNDFQKGDIAEGYSVSREKKESFPLTVTSAQKNPTAFYLCASHSGTYNEQFFGPGTRLTVL.

This clone has only one observation. V usage is TRBV4-1 and J usage is TRBJ2-1; 7 nucleotides match TRBD2. The CDR3 is 14 amino acids. The trim removed 6 bases at V and 3 bases at J, leaving 5 bases unmatched. Looked up from germline, CDR1 is MGHRA and CDR2 is YSYEKL. The CDR3 nucleotides are TGCGCCAGCAGGACTACTAGCGACTACAATGAGCAGTTCTTC. Amino acids: CASRTTSDYNEQFF.

The chain has TRBV27 and TRBJ1-6, with 10 bases aligning to TRBD1. J gave up 6 bases and V 1 base, and 3 bases lay outside the gene matches. CDR3 length: 16 residues. Germline V gene lookup returns CDR1 MNHEY and CDR2 SMNVEV (reference sequence). As DNA, the CDR3 is TGTGCCAGCAGTTTATTAGGGGACAGGGGTAATTCACCCCTCCACTTT. This gives the protein CASSLLGDRGNSPLHF.

The chain employs TRBV7-9 and TRBJ2-5, with 9 bases that match TRBD2. V gave up 2 bases and J gave up 2 bases; unmatched junction bases: 3. From germline, CDR1 is SEHNR and CDR2 FQNEAQ (reference sequence). This CDR3 has 15 amino acids. In DNA, the CDR3 is TGTGCCAGCAGCTTAAGCCTAGCGGGGCAAGAGACCCAGTACTTC. Translated: CASSLSLAGQETQYF.